This entry concerns a single T cell receptor (beta chain). Each CDR3 protein gets one entry after TCRdb re-called the RT-PCR reads with MiXCR. The profile shows some 880,000 distinct CDR3 sequences, more than 15% of them singletons. With 6 bases clipped from V and 3 bases from J, the junction kept 6 bases outside the gene matches. This CDR3 has 14 residues. The data belong to a study of patients and donors after allogeneic stem cell transplantation. The sequence derives from a human donor who was either an allogeneic HSCT recipient or a stem cell or donor lymphocyte infusion donor (not recorded which). It is not recorded whose cells these are; they may come from a transplant donor. Sequencing used blood, either unsorted or a sorted T cell fraction (not recorded which). The chain couples TRBV12-3 or TRBV12-4 to TRBJ2-3; TRBD1 matches at 7 bases. CDR3 protein: CASRSTGQTDTQYF. CDR3 coding DNA: TGTGCCAGCAGATCAACGGGACAGACAGATACGCAGTATTTT.